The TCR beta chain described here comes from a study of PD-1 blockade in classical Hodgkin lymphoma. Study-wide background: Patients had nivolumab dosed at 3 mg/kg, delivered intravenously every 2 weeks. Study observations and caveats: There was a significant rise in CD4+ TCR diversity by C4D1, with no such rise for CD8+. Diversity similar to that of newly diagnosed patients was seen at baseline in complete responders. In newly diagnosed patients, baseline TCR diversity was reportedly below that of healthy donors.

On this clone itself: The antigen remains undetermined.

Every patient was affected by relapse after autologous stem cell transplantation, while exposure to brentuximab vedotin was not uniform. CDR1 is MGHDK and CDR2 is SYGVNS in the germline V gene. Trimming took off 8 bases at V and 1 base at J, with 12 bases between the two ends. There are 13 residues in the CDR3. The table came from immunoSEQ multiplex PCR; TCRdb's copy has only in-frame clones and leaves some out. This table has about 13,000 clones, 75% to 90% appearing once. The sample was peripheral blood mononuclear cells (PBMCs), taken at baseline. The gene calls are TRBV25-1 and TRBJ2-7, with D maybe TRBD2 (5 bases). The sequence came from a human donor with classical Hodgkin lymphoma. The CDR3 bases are TGTGCCAGCGCCAAAAGCGGTTCCTACGAGCAGTACTTC. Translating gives CASAKSGSYEQYF.